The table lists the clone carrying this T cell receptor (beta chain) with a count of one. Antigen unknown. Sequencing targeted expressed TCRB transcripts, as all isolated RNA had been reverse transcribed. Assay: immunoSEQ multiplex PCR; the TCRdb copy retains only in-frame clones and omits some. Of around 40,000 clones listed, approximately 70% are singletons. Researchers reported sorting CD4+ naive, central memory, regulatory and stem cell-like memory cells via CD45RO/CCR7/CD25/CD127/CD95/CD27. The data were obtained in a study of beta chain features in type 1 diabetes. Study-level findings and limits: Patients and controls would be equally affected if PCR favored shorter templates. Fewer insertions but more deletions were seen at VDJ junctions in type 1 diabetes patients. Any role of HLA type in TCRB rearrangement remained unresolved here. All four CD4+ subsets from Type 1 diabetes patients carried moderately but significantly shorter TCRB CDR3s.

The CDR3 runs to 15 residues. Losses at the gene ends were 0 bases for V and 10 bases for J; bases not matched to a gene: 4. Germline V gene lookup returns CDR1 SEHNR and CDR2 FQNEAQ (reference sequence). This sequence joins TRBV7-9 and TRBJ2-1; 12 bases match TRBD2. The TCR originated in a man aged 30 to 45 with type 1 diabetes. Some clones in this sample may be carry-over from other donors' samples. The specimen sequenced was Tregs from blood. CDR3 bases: TGTGCCAGCAGCTTAGCCGGACTAGCGGGGATCGAGCAGTTCTTC. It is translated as CASSLAGLAGIEQFF.